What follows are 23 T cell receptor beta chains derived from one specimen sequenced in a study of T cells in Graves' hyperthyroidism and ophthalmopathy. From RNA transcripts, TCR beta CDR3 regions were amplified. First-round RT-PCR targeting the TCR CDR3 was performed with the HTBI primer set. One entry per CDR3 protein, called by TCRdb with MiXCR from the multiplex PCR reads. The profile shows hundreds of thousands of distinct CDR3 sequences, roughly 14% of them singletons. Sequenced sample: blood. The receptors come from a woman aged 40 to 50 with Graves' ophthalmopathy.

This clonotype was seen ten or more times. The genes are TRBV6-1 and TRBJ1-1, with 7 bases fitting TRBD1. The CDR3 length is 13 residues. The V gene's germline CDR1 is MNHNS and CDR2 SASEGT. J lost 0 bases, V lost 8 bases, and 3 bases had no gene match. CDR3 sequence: CASGDRMNTEAFF. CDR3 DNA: TGTGCCAGCGGGGACAGAATGAACACTGAAGCTTTCTTT.

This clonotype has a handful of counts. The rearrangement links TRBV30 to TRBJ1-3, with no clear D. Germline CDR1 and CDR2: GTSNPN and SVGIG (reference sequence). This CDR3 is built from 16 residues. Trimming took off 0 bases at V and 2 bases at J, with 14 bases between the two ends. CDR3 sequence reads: CAWSVAAPGAGNTIYF. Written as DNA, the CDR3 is TGTGCCTGGAGTGTGGCCGCACCTGGGGCTGGAAACACCATATATTTT.

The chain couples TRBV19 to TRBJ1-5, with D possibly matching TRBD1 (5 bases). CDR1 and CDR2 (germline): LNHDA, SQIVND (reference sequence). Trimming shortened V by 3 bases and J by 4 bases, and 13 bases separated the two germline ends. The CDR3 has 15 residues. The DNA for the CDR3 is TGTGCCAGTAGTATTTCAGGGTTACCTAATCAGCCCCAGCATTTT. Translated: CASSISGLPNQPQHF.

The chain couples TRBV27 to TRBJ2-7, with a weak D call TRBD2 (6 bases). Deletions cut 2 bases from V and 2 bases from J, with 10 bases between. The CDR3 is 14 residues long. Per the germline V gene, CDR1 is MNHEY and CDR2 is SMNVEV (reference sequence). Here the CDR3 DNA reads TGTGCCAGCAGTTTACCGGGAGTCCCCTACGAGCAGTACTTC. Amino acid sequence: CASSLPGVPYEQYF.

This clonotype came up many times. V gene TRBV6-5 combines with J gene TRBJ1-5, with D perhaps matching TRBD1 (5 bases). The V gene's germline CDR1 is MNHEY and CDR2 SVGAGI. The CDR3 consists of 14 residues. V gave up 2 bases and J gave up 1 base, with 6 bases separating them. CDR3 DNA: TGTGCCAGCAGTTACGACAGAAGCAATCAGCCCCAGCATTTT. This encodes CASSYDRSNQPQHF.

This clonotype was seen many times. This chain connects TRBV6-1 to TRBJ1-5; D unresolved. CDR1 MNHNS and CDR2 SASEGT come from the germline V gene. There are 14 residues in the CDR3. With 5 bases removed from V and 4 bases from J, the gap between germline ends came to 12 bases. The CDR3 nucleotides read TGTGCCAGCAGTCCTATCGACTGGAATCAGCCCCAGCATTTT. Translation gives CASSPIDWNQPQHF.

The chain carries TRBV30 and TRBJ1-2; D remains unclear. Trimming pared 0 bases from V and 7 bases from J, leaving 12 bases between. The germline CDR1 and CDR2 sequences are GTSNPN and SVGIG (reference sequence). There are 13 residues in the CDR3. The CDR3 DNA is TGTGCCTGGAGTGTCTCCAGGCCTTCTGGCTACACCTTC. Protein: CAWSVSRPSGYTF.

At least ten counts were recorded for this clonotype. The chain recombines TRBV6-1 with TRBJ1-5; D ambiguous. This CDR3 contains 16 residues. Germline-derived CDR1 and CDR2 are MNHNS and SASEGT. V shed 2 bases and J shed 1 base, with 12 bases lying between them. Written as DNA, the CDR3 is TGTGCCAGCAGTGAATTCGGGTATAGGAGCAATCAGCCCCAGCATTTT. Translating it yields CASSEFGYRSNQPQHF.

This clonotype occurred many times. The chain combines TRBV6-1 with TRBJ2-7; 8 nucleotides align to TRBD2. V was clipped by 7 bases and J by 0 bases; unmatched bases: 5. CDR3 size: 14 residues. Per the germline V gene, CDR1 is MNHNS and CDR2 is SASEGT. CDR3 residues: CASIKRESSYEQYF. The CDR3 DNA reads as TGTGCCAGCATTAAGCGGGAGAGCTCCTACGAGCAGTACTTC.

The CDR3 spells CASSLEQYNEQFF. The CDR3 coding sequence is TGTGCCAGCAGTTTAGAACAGTACAATGAGCAGTTCTTC. The chain links TRBV12-3 or TRBV12-4 to TRBJ2-1; no firm D call. The CDR3 length is 13 residues. V dropped 1 base and J dropped 4 bases, with 5 bases sitting between them.

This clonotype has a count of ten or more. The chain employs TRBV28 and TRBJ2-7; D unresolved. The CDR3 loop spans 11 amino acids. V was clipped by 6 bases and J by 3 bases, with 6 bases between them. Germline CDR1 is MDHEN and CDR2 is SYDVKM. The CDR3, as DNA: TGTGCCAGCAGATCCAACTACGAGCAGTACTTC. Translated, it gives CASRSNYEQYF.

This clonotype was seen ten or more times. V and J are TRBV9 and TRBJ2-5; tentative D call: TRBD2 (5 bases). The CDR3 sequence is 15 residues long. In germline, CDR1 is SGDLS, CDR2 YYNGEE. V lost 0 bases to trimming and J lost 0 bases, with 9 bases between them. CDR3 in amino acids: CASSVDGADQETQYF. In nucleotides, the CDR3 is TGTGCCAGCAGCGTAGACGGAGCGGACCAAGAGACCCAGTACTTC.

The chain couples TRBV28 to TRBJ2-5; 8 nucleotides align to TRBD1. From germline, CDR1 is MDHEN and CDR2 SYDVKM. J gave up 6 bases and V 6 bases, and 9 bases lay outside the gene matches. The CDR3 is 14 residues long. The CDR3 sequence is CASSVSRGPQTQYF. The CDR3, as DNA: TGTGCCAGCAGCGTTTCCAGGGGGCCACAGACCCAGTACTTC.

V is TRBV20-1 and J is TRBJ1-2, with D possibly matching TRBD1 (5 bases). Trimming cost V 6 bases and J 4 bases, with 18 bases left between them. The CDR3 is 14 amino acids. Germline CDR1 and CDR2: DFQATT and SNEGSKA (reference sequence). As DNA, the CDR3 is TGCAGTGCGGGGACGGAGGATCGAACCTATGGCTACACCTTC. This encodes CSAGTEDRTYGYTF.

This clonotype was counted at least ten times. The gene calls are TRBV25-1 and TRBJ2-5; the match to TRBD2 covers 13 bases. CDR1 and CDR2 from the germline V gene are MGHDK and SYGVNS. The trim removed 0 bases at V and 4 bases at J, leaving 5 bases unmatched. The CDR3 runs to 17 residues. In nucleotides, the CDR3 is TGTGCCAGCAGTGAATATTTGGGACTAGCGGGACGAGAGACCCAGTACTTC. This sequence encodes CASSEYLGLAGRETQYF.

The CDR3 nucleotides are TGTGCCAGCAGCCCCACCAGGGCCACGCACTATGGCTACACCTTC. The encoded protein is CASSPTRATHYGYTF. The chain uses TRBV11-1 and TRBJ1-2; D possibly corresponds to TRBD1 (5 bases). The CDR3 runs 15 residues. Between the trimmed V and J ends, which lost 5 bases and 3 bases, there was a span of 16 bases. Looked up from germline, CDR1 is SGHAT and CDR2 is FQDESV (reference sequence).

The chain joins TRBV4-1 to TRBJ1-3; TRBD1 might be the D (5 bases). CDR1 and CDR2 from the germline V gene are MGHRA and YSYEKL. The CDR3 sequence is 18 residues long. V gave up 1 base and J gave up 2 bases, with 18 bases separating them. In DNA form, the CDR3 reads TGCGCCAGCAGCCAAGGTCCCCAGGGTTTCATGGCTGGAAACACCATATATTTT. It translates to CASSQGPQGFMAGNTIYF.

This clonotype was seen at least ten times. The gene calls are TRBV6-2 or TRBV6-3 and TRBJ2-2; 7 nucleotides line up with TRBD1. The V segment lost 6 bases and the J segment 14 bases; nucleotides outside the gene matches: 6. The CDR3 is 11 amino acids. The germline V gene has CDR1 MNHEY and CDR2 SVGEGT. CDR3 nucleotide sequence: TGTGCCAGCAGAAACAGGGGAGAACTGTTTTTT. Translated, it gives CASRNRGELFF.

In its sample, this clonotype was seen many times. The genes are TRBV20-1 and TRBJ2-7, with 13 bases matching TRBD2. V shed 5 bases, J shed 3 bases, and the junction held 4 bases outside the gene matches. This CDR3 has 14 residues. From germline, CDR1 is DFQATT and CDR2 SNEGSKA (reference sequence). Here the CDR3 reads CSAEGTSGIYEQYF. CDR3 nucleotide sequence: TGCAGTGCTGAAGGGACTAGCGGGATCTACGAGCAGTACTTC.

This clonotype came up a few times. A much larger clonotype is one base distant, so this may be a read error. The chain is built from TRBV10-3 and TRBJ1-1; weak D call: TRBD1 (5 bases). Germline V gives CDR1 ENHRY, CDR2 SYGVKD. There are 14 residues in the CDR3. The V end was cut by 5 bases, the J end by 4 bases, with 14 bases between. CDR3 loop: CAISWTWRGTEAFF. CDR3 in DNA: TGTGCCATCAGTTGGACATGGAGGGGCACTGAAGCTTTCTTT.

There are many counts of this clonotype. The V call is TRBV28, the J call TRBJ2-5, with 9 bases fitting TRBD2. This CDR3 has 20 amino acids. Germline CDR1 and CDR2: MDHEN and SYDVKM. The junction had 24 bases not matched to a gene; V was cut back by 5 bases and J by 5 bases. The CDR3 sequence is CASSPITPSLAREGRETQYF. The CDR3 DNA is TGTGCCAGCAGTCCAATAACCCCCTCTTTAGCGCGGGAGGGCCGCGAGACCCAGTACTTC. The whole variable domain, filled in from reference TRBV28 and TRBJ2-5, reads DVKVTQSSRYLVKRTGEKVFLECVQDMDHENMFWYRQDPGLGLRLIYFSYDVKMKEKGDIPEGYSVSREKKERFSLILESASTNQTSMYLCASSPITPSLAREGRETQYFGPGTRLLVL.

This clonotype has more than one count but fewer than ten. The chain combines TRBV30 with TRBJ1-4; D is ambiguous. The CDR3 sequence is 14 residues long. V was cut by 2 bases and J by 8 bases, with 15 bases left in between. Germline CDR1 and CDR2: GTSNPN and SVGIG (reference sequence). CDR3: CAWSQFGFREKLFF. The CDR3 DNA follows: TGTGCCTGGAGTCAGTTCGGGTTTCGAGAAAAACTGTTTTTT.

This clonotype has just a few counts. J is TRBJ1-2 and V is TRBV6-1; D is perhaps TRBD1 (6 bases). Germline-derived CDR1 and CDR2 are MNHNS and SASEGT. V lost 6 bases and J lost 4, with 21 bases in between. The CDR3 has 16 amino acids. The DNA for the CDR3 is TGTGCCAGCAGACGGGCAGGGGAAGGGGGATCCTATGGCTACACCTTC. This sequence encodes CASRRAGEGGSYGYTF.